This TCR beta chain was recorded in a study of T cell changes during pregnancy in multiple sclerosis. Profiled with immunoSEQ multiplex PCR; TCRdb holds only in-frame clones, not every one. The data contain 70,000 to 95,000 clones, just under 95% of them singletons. Trimming left V 1 base short and J 0 bases short, with 6 bases between. CDR1 is GTSNPN and CDR2 is SVGIG in the germline V gene (reference sequence). The CDR3 has 13 residues. The source of this sequence is a female donor with multiple sclerosis, enrolled in a pregnancy study. This specimen was peripheral blood, taken in the first trimester of pregnancy. The chain couples TRBV30 to TRBJ1-2; D is undetermined. The CDR3 coding sequence is TGTGCCTGGAGTGCGAGCTCTAACTATGGCTACACCTTC. As protein: CAWSASSNYGYTF.